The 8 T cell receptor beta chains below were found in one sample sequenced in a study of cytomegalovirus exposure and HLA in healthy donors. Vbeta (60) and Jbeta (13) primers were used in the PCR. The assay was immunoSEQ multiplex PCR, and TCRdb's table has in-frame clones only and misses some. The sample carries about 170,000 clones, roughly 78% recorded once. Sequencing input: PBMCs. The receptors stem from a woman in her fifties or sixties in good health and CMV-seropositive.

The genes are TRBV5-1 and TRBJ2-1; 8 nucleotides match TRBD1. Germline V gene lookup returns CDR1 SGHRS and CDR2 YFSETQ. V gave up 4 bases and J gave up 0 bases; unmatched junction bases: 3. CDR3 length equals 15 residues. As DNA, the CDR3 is TGCGCCAGCAGCCCAGACAGGGGCTCCTACAATGAGCAGTTCTTC. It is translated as CASSPDRGSYNEQFF.

CDR3 nucleotides: TGTGCCAGCAGTCCGGGACTGGGTGCCAAAAACATTCAGTACTTC. Translating it yields CASSPGLGAKNIQYF. J is TRBJ2-4 and V is TRBV7-9, with D possibly matching TRBD2 (6 bases). Germline CDR1 reads SEHNR; CDR2 reads FQNEAQ (reference sequence). Trimming pared 6 bases from V and 1 base from J, leaving 13 bases between. This CDR3 comprises 15 residues.

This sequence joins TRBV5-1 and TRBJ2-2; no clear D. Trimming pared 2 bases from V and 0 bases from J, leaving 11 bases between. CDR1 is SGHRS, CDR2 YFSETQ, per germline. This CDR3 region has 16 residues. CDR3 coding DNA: TGCGCCAGCAGCTTAGAGGCCGCCTCGAACACCGGGGAGCTGTTTTTT. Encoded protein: CASSLEAASNTGELFF.

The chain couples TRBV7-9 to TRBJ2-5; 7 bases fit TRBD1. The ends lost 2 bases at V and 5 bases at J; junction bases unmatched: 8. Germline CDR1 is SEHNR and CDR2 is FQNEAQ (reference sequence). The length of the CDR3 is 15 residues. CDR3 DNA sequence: TGTGCCAGCAGCTTAAGGGGGCGTCTACGTGAGACCCAGTACTTC. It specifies CASSLRGRLRETQYF. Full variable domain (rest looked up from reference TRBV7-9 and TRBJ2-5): DTGVSQNPRHKITKRGQNVTFRCDPISEHNRLYWYRQTLGQGPEFLTYFQNEAQLEKSRLLSDRFSAERPKGSFSTLEIQRTEQGDSAMYLCASSLRGRLRETQYFGPGTRLLVL.

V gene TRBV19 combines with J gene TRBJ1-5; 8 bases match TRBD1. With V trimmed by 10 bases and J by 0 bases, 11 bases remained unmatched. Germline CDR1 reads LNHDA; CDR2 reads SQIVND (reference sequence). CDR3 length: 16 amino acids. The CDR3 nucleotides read TGTGCCACCCTAGGACAGGGTGCATATAGCAATCAGCCCCAGCATTTT. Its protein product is CATLGQGAYSNQPQHF.

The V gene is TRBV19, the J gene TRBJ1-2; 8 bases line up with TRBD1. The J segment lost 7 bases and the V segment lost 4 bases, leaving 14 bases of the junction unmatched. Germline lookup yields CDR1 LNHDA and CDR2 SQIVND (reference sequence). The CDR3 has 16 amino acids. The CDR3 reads CASSRRPRDRLGGYTF. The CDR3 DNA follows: TGTGCCAGTAGTAGACGCCCCCGGGACAGGTTAGGTGGCTACACCTTC.

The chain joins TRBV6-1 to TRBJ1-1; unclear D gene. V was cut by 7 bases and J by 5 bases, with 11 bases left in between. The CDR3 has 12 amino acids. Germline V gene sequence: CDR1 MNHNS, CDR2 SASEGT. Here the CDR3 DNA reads TGTGCCAGCAACCTCCCGGAGACTGAAGCTTTCTTT. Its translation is CASNLPETEAFF.

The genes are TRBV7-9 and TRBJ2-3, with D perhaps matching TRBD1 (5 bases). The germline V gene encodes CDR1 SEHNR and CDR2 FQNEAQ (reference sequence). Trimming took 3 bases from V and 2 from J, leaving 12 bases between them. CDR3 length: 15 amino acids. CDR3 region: CASSFYTGFTDTQYF. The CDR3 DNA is TGTGCCAGCAGCTTCTACACAGGCTTCACAGATACGCAGTATTTT.